Sequencing of this T cell receptor (beta chain) was carried out in a study of early T cells in non-severe SARS-CoV-2 infection. This clonotype was observed a handful of times. Individual cDNA molecules were tagged with unique molecular identifiers. TCRdb recomputed calls from the 5' RACE reads with MiXCR, one row per CDR3 protein. The sample shows tens of thousands of distinct CDR3 sequences, around 10% of them seen only once. The TCR originated in an adult who was a healthcare worker with PCR-confirmed SARS-CoV-2 infection or an uninfected control (not recorded which). Source: whole blood, taken at baseline.

The CDR3 DNA is TGTGCCAGCACCCTGACTGGGACAGGGAATCAGCCCCAGCATTTT. It encodes CASTLTGTGNQPQHF. V and J are TRBV27 and TRBJ1-5, with 9 bases aligning to TRBD1. After removal of 7 bases from V and 4 bases from J, the junction contained 8 bases not matched to a gene. The CDR3 extends over 15 amino acids. Germline assignment: CDR1 MNHEY and CDR2 SMNVEV (reference sequence).